This TCR beta chain came from a study of CD8 T cells in ankylosing spondylitis. General study points: Significant enrichment of disease-linked clones was reported in matched ankylosing spondylitis synovial fluid. Within ankylosing spondylitis blood, a TCR beta motif made up of fewer than ten highly homologous variants appeared to be characteristic. CD8+ disease-linked clones were present at relatively low frequencies in blood.

This clonotype has more than one count but fewer than ten. Its antigen is currently unknown. Each CDR3 protein is one row after TCRdb ran MiXCR on the 5' RACE reads. There are more than 650,000 distinct CDR3 sequences in the sample; about 11% occur only once, and about 0.5% lies in the top ten. This receptor was obtained from a male donor with ankylosing spondylitis. Source material: blood, either unsorted or a sorted T cell fraction (not recorded which).

CDR3 amino acids: CASSWRQGDKNIQYF. In nucleotides, the CDR3 is TGCGCCAGCAGCTGGCGACAGGGGGACAAAAACATTCAGTACTTC. The gene calls are TRBV5-1 and TRBJ2-4, with TRBD1 matching 9 bases. Germline values: CDR1 SGHRS, CDR2 YFSETQ. Trimming cost V 3 bases and J 3 bases; bases outside gene matches: 4. The CDR3 is 15 residues long.